The T cell receptor beta chain described here comes from a study of CD8+ T cells in alopecia areata. Overall study context: A regimen of oral tofacitinib, 5 to 10 mg twice daily, was given to treated patients.

Specimens obtained from alopecia areata patients comprised lesional scalp punch biopsies and peripheral blood. Isolated RNA was reverse transcribed into cDNA used as the sequencing template. Profiled with immunoSEQ multiplex PCR; TCRdb holds only in-frame clones, not every one. The sample lists 90,000 to 100,000 clones; roughly two fifths were seen once. Whole-study findings and limits: Scalp samples also contribute reads from the resident alphabeta T cells found in normal skin. Mouse data revealed clearer TCR sharing than patient data did, a gap possibly tied to HLA.

With regard to this clone: Its specificity is unknown. At one boundary the junction diverges from the germline segment, which might be a read error.

The germline V gene encodes CDR1 SGHTA and CDR2 FQGTGA. The CDR3 contains 13 residues. The specimen was CD4+ T cells sorted from blood. This receptor was identified in a human donor with alopecia areata. The V gene is TRBV7-3, the J gene TRBJ2-1; D gene ambiguous. CDR3 coding DNA: TGTGCCAGCAACTTATTGGGATCCAATGAGCAGTTCTTC. This gives the protein CASNLLGSNEQFF.